The 11 T cell receptor beta chains listed next were all sequenced from one sample in a study of blood T cell repertoires in COVID-19. Profiling relied on immunoSEQ multiplex PCR, and the TCRdb table lists in-frame clones only, not all of them. The sample holds 80,000 or so clones; 75% to 95% are singletons and the top ten take 1.9%. Material for sequencing was peripheral blood. Every receptor here comes from a woman aged 45-65 years in a cohort sampled during active COVID-19.

The chain carries TRBV18 and TRBJ2-7, with no clear D. The germline gives CDR1 KGHSH, CDR2 LQKENI. V was cut by 3 bases and J by 0 bases, with 6 bases left in between. CDR3 length equals 13 residues. CDR3 amino acids: CASSPGGSYEQYF. CDR3 coding DNA: TGTGCCAGCTCACCCGGCGGCTCCTACGAGCAGTACTTC.

The V and J genes are TRBV15 and TRBJ2-2; 7 bases map to TRBD1. V shed 1 base and J 8 bases; nucleotides not matched to a gene: 10. The CDR3 contains 16 residues. Per germline, CDR1 LNHNV and CDR2 YYDKDF (reference sequence). The CDR3 reads CATSRAPTGPGGELFF. CDR3 in DNA: TGTGCCACCAGCAGAGCCCCGACAGGGCCCGGGGGGGAGCTGTTTTTT.

The rearrangement uses TRBV6-5 and TRBJ2-7, with 10 bases identical to TRBD1. CDR3 size: 16 residues. Trimming at V came to 0 bases and at J to 7 bases, leaving 9 bases not matched to a gene. Germline V gives CDR1 MNHEY, CDR2 SVGAGI. Here the CDR3 DNA reads TGTGCCAGCAGTTACTCGAGTGCTTCGGACAGGGGGGAGCAGTACTTC. Amino acid sequence: CASSYSSASDRGEQYF.

V gene TRBV19 combines with J gene TRBJ2-6; weak D call: TRBD2 (6 bases). This CDR3 has 16 amino acids. The V end lost 11 bases, the J end lost 4 bases, and 21 bases lay between the germline ends. From germline, CDR1 is LNHDA and CDR2 SQIVND (reference sequence). The CDR3 spells CAAGRPEGWGANVLTF. The CDR3, as DNA: TGTGCCGCGGGGAGACCCGAGGGCTGGGGGGCCAACGTCCTGACTTTC.

The genes are TRBV12-5 and TRBJ2-1, with 8 positions matching TRBD1. The CDR3 is 14 amino acids. Germline V gene lookup returns CDR1 LGHNT and CDR2 FRNRAP. After removal of 1 base from V and 7 bases from J, the junction contained 3 bases not matched to a gene. CDR3 loop: CASGLARTGNEQFF. DNA for the CDR3: TGTGCTAGTGGTTTGGCCCGGACAGGGAATGAGCAGTTCTTC.

The rearrangement uses TRBV7-6 and TRBJ2-5, with TRBD1 as a possible D gene (6 bases). Per the germline V gene, CDR1 is SGHVS and CDR2 is FNYEAQ. Trimming pared 5 bases from V and 5 bases from J, leaving 12 bases between. The CDR3 covers 13 residues. The CDR3 DNA reads TGTGCCAGCAGCCGAGGACAGCGGGAGACCCAGTACTTC. As protein: CASSRGQRETQYF.

The V and J genes are TRBV5-6 and TRBJ2-7; D is ambiguous. Germline V gene data show CDR1 as SGHDT and CDR2 as YYEEEE. CDR3 size: 11 residues. Between the trimmed V and J ends, which lost 4 bases and 3 bases, there was a span of 5 bases. The CDR3 coding sequence is TGTGCCAGCAGCCTTAACTACGAGCAGTACTTC. Encoded protein: CASSLNYEQYF.

V usage is TRBV30 and J usage is TRBJ2-7, with 8 bases aligning to TRBD2. V lost 3 bases and J lost 5; bases outside the gene matches: 9. This CDR3 contains 14 residues. Per the germline V gene, CDR1 is GTSNPN and CDR2 is SVGIG (reference sequence). The CDR3 DNA reads as TGTGCCTGGAGGGAGGGACTAGAAAGCCACGAGCAGTACTTC. It translates to CAWREGLESHEQYF.

V usage is TRBV5-1 and J usage is TRBJ1-1; TRBD1 might be the D (6 bases). Germline V gene lookup returns CDR1 SGHRS and CDR2 YFSETQ. The ends were cut back, 4 bases at V and 0 bases at J, with 10 bases in the middle. The CDR3 is made up of 14 amino acids. The CDR3: CASSTGQLNTEAFF. In DNA, the CDR3 is TGCGCCAGCAGCACCGGACAGTTGAACACTGAAGCTTTCTTT.

The chain is built from TRBV5-1 and TRBJ2-7; 9 bases line up with TRBD1. Germline-derived CDR1 and CDR2 are SGHRS and YFSETQ. The CDR3 spans 18 residues. J gave up 2 bases and V 2 bases, and 14 bases lay outside the gene matches. The chain's CDR3 is CASSLKMRAGTGTYEQYF. CDR3 nucleotides: TGCGCCAGCAGCTTAAAAATGCGGGCCGGGACAGGGACCTACGAGCAGTACTTC.

The V and J genes are TRBV2 and TRBJ2-2; no definite D call. From germline, CDR1 is SNHLY and CDR2 FYNNEI. The CDR3 has 14 residues. V was pared by 2 bases and J by 1 base, with 5 bases between. This CDR3 reads CASSEIRNTGELFF. CDR3 in DNA: TGTGCCAGCAGTGAAATCCGGAACACCGGGGAGCTGTTTTTT.